Each of the 20 T cell receptor beta chains below was sequenced from the same sample in a study of identical twins. TCRdb passed the 5' RACE reads through MiXCR, listing each CDR3 protein once. Among 200,000 to 250,000 distinct CDR3 sequences listed, roughly 12% were seen once. This same sample was also part of a study on yellow fever vaccine responses in identical twins.

The specimen sequenced was memory (CD45RO+) T cells sorted from blood. These receptors all come from a woman under 30 in good health.

This chain links TRBV6-1 with TRBJ2-5; the match to TRBD1 covers 8 bases. V lost 6 bases to trimming and J lost 4 bases; unmatched junction nucleotides: 10. Germline CDR1 and CDR2: MNHNS and SASEGT. The CDR3 extends over 15 amino acids. The CDR3 spells CASRERTGSGETQYF. As DNA, the CDR3 is TGTGCCAGCAGGGAGAGGACAGGGAGTGGAGAGACCCAGTACTTC.

This clonotype was detected a few times. The chain joins TRBV12-3 or TRBV12-4 to TRBJ1-1; no reliable D call. The CDR3 extends over 15 amino acids. Trimming took off 1 base at V and 0 bases at J, with 9 bases between the two ends. CDR3 DNA: TGTGCCAGCAGTTTAGTGTCGGCCGTGAACACTGAAGCTTTCTTT. Its translation is CASSLVSAVNTEAFF.

This rearrangement joins TRBV20-1 to TRBJ1-5; TRBD1 aligns across 8 bases. Germline-derived CDR1 and CDR2 are DFQATT and SNEGSKA (reference sequence). The CDR3 totals 14 residues. The V gene end was trimmed by 2 bases and the J gene end by 6 bases; junction bases not matched to a gene: 6. Here the CDR3 reads CSARPYRGVQPQHF. In DNA, the CDR3 is TGCAGTGCTAGACCCTACAGGGGGGTTCAGCCCCAGCATTTT.

The CDR3 DNA follows: TGCGCCAGCAGTTCTAGGGTATCGCGGGAGTACGAGCAGTACTTC. It codes for CASSSRVSREYEQYF. The rearrangement links TRBV5-1 to TRBJ2-7; 7 bases match TRBD2. In germline, CDR1 is SGHRS, CDR2 YFSETQ. With 5 bases clipped from V and 4 bases from J, the junction kept 12 bases outside the gene matches. The length of the CDR3 is 15 residues.

The rearrangement uses TRBV20-1 and TRBJ2-3; D may be TRBD2 (7 bases). Trimming removed 3 bases from V and 3 bases from J, with 16 bases in between. Germline V gene sequence: CDR1 DFQATT, CDR2 SNEGSKA (reference sequence). This CDR3 comprises 15 residues. CDR3 amino acids: CSARGGAGETDTQYF. The CDR3 DNA sequence: TGCAGTGCTAGGGGGGGGGCCGGGGAGACAGATACGCAGTATTTT.

The chain carries TRBV20-1 and TRBJ1-1; D might be TRBD1 (6 bases). Trimming took 5 bases from V and 4 from J, leaving 14 bases between them. Per the germline V gene, CDR1 is DFQATT and CDR2 is SNEGSKA (reference sequence). The CDR3 is 13 amino acids. This chain's CDR3 is CSAPTGSGTEAFF. The DNA for the CDR3 is TGCAGTGCTCCTACAGGGTCGGGCACTGAAGCTTTCTTT.

This clonotype was counted between two and nine times. The chain combines TRBV20-1 with TRBJ2-7; no clear D gene. The CDR3 runs to 14 residues. V shed 5 bases and J shed 3 bases, with 17 bases lying between them. CDR1 DFQATT and CDR2 SNEGSKA come from the germline V gene (reference sequence). This CDR3 reads CSACEDPPHYEQYF. The CDR3 DNA is TGCAGTGCTTGTGAAGATCCTCCCCACTACGAGCAGTACTTC.

This clonotype has at least ten counts. V gene TRBV29-1 combines with J gene TRBJ2-1; TRBD2 matches 8 bases. The germline V gene encodes CDR1 SQVTM and CDR2 ANQGSEA. The V and J ends lost 4 bases and 5 bases, in that order; junction bases with no gene match: 4. CDR3 size: 13 residues. The CDR3 reads CSVGRGADNEQFF. The CDR3 bases are TGCAGCGTTGGGCGGGGGGCCGACAATGAGCAGTTCTTC.

The V and J genes are TRBV30 and TRBJ2-7, with 9 bases identical to TRBD1. CDR3 length: 17 residues. V shed 2 bases, J shed 3 bases, and the junction held 14 bases outside the gene matches. Germline loops: CDR1 GTSNPN, CDR2 SVGIG (reference sequence). The CDR3 region is CAWSPPAWGTGYYEQYF. As DNA, the CDR3 is TGTGCCTGGAGTCCTCCCGCGTGGGGGACAGGGTACTACGAGCAGTACTTC.

Ten or more counts support this clonotype. V usage is TRBV7-2 and J usage is TRBJ2-7; D gene unclear. CDR1 and CDR2 from the germline V gene are SGHTA and FQGNSA. The CDR3 covers 12 residues. V lost 6 bases to trimming and J lost 5 bases, with 11 bases between them. The CDR3 reads CASRSIGHEQYF. Here the CDR3 DNA reads TGTGCCAGCAGATCAATAGGGCACGAGCAGTACTTC.

This clonotype was counted a few times. The chain has TRBV9 and TRBJ2-7; no clear D. The CDR3 covers 14 residues. V lost 0 bases to trimming and J lost 2 bases, with 9 bases between them. Germline V gene lookup returns CDR1 SGDLS and CDR2 YYNGEE. For the CDR3, the DNA is TGTGCCAGCAGCGTAGATGCGAACACCTACGAGCAGTACTTC. Translated, it gives CASSVDANTYEQYF.

Worth noting for this clonotype: A much bigger clone sits one base away, suggesting this may be a read error. The chain uses TRBV6-4 and TRBJ2-2; 7 bases line up with TRBD1. The junction had 5 bases not matched to a gene; V was cut back by 4 bases and J by 3 bases. CDR3 size: 15 residues. Germline values: CDR1 MRHNA, CDR2 SNTAGT. The CDR3 DNA follows: TGTGCCAGCAGTGTCCAGGGGGTAGACACCGGGGAGCTGTTTTTT. Its protein product is CASSVQGVDTGELFF.

This clonotype was detected only a few times. The V gene is TRBV3-1, the J gene TRBJ2-5, with D possibly TRBD2 on 5 matching bases. Germline V gene data show CDR1 as LGHDT and CDR2 as YNNKEL (reference sequence). There are 15 residues in the CDR3. Trimming stripped 0 bases from V and 9 bases from J, with 17 bases between. Here the CDR3 DNA reads TGTGCCAGCAGCCAAGATCCGGAGCCGACTAAGTCCCAGTACTTC. Protein sequence: CASSQDPEPTKSQYF.

This clonotype was observed a few times. The chain has TRBV28 and TRBJ2-3; unclear D gene. Between the trimmed V and J ends, which lost 2 bases and 4 bases, there was a span of 13 bases. Germline V lookup: CDR1 MDHEN, CDR2 SYDVKM. CDR3 length: 15 residues. The chain's CDR3 is CASSLATIGADTQYF. The CDR3 nucleotides are TGTGCCAGCAGTTTAGCTACTATTGGGGCAGATACGCAGTATTTT.

The rearrangement links TRBV5-1 to TRBJ2-4, with D perhaps being TRBD1 or TRBD2 (5 bases each). The CDR3 has 15 residues. V shed 0 bases and J shed 0 bases, with 7 bases lying between them. The germline V gene encodes CDR1 SGHRS and CDR2 YFSETQ. The CDR3 DNA reads TGCGCCAGCAGCTTGGATGGGACAGCCAAAAACATTCAGTACTTC. Protein: CASSLDGTAKNIQYF.

The chain employs TRBV9 and TRBJ1-2; no definite D call. Germline V gene data show CDR1 as SGDLS and CDR2 as YYNGEE. Deletions cut 0 bases from V and 6 bases from J, with 9 bases between. This CDR3 comprises 13 residues. Here the CDR3 DNA reads TGTGCCAGCAGCGTAGACGGATTGGATGGCTACACCTTC. The encoded protein is CASSVDGLDGYTF. Full variable domain (remainder filled in from reference TRBV9 and TRBJ1-2): DSGVTQTPKHLITATGQRVTLRCSPRSGDLSVYWYQQSLDQGLQFLIQYYNGEERAKGNILERFSAQQFPDLHSELNLSSLELGDSALYFCASSVDGLDGYTFGSGTRLTVV.

This clonotype was found many times. The chain combines TRBV14 with TRBJ2-3; D unclear. CDR3 length: 16 residues. Trimming pared 0 bases from V and 2 bases from J, leaving 12 bases between. Germline V CDR1 and CDR2: SGHDN, FVKESK. CDR3 in amino acids: CASSQDRTFDTDTQYF. The DNA for the CDR3 is TGTGCCAGCAGCCAAGATCGAACATTTGACACAGATACGCAGTATTTT.

This chain joins TRBV2 and TRBJ1-5, with D unresolved. V lost 5 bases, J lost 1 base, and 12 bases lay in between. Per the germline V gene, CDR1 is SNHLY and CDR2 is FYNNEI. The CDR3 consists of 15 residues. CDR3 amino acids: CASSSDAMSNQPQHF. In nucleotides, the CDR3 is TGTGCCAGCAGTTCGGACGCGATGAGCAATCAGCCCCAGCATTTT.

V and J are TRBV28 and TRBJ2-7; D ambiguous. V dropped 6 bases and J dropped 5 bases, with 11 bases sitting between them. Germline V lookup: CDR1 MDHEN, CDR2 SYDVKM. The CDR3 totals 12 residues. This chain's CDR3 is CASSPLRDEQYF. CDR3 DNA sequence: TGTGCCAGCAGCCCCCTTAGGGACGAGCAGTACTTC. Together with reference TRBV28 and TRBJ2-7, the CDR3 gives the full variable domain: DVKVTQSSRYLVKRTGEKVFLECVQDMDHENMFWYRQDPGLGLRLIYFSYDVKMKEKGDIPEGYSVSREKKERFSLILESASTNQTSMYLCASSPLRDEQYFGPGTRLTVT.

This clonotype came up a few times. The chain links TRBV5-5 to TRBJ2-7, with D unresolved. The germline V and J ends were trimmed by 1 base and 3 bases, with 8 bases remaining between them. In germline, CDR1 is SGHKS, CDR2 YYEKEE (reference sequence). The CDR3 consists of 13 residues. CDR3 loop: CASSLRHLYEQYF. The CDR3 nucleotides read TGTGCCAGCAGCTTGAGGCACCTCTACGAGCAGTACTTC.